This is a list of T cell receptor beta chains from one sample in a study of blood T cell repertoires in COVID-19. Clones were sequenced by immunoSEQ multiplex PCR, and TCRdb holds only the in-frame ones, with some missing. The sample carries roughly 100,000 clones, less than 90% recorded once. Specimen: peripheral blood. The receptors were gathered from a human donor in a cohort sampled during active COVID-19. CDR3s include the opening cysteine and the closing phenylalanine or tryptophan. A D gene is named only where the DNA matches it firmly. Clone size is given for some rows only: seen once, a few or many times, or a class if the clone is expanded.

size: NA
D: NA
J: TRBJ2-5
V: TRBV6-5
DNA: TGTGCCAGCAGTTACCGGCAAGAGACCCAGTACTTC
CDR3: CASSYRQETQYF

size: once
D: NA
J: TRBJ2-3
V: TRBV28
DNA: TGTGCCAGCAGTCCCACAGGGTCTAGCACAGATACGCAGTATTTT
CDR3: CASSPTGSSTDTQYF

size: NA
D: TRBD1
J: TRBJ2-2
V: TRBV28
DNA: TGTGCCAGCAGGTCAGGGGGAGTAAACACCGGGGAGCTGTTTTTT
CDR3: CASRSGGVNTGELFF

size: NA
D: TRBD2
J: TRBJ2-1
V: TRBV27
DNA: TGTGCCAGCAGATTAGGGACTAGCGGGTACAATGAGCAGTTCTTC
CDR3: CASRLGTSGYNEQFF

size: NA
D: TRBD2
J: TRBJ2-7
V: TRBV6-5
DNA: TGTGCCAGCAGACCAGGGACCTCGGGGGGTTACGAGCAGTACTTC
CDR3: CASRPGTSGGYEQYF

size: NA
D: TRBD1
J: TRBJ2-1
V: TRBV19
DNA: TGTGCCAGTAGTGCCGGGACAGGGCCCCATGAGCAGTTCTTC
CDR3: CASSAGTGPHEQFF

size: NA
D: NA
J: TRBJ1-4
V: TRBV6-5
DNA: TGTGCCAGCAGCCAAGGAATGGGACTGGAAAAACTGTTTTTT
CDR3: CASSQGMGLEKLFF

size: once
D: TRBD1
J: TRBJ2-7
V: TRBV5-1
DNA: TGCGCCAGCAGCCCTCGAATACCGGGACAGGGCCGACCCTACGAGCAGTACTTC
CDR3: CASSPRIPGQGRPYEQYF

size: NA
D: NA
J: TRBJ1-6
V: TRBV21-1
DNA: TGTGCCAGCAGCCGACCGGACAGGGCCTTTAATAATTCACCCCTCCACTTT
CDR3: CASSRPDRAFNNSPLHF

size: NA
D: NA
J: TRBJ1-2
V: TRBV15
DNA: TGTGCCACCAGCAGAGATATAGGGGATGGAGAGGGCTACACCTTC
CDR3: CATSRDIGDGEGYTF

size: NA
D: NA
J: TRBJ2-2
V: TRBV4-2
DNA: TGTGCCAGCAGCCCAACCCCTGGGCGCCCAGGGAACCCCGGGGAGCTGTTTTTT
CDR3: CASSPTPGRPGNPGELFF

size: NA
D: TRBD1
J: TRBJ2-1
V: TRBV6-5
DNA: TGTGCCAGCAGGAGGCAGGGGGAGAGCAATGAGCAGTTCTTC
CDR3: CASRRQGESNEQFF

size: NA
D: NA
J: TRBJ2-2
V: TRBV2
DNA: TGTGCCAGCAGTGGGGTTTTTCAATCTTCGGAGACCCCCACCGGGGAGCTGTTTTTT
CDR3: CASSGVFQSSETPTGELFF

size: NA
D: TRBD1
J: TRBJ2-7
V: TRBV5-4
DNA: TGTGCCAGCAGCATCAGGACAGGAAAAACCTACGAGCAGTACTTC
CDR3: CASSIRTGKTYEQYF

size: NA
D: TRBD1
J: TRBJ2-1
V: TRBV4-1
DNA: TGCGCCAGCAAGACAGGGGTGGGCTACAATGAGCAGTTCTTC
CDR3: CASKTGVGYNEQFF

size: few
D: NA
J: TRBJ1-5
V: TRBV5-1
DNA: TGCGCCAGCAGCTTCACAGGTTTGAATCAGCCCCAGCATTTT
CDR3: CASSFTGLNQPQHF

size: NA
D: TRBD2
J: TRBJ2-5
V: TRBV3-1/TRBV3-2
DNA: TGTGCCAGCAGCCAAGTTAGGATAAAGGGAGGGAGGGAGACCCAGTACTTC
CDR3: CASSQVRIKGGRETQYF

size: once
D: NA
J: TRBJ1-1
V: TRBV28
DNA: TGTGCCAGCAGTTTATGGGAGGGTGTCACTGAAGCTTTCTTT
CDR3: CASSLWEGVTEAFF

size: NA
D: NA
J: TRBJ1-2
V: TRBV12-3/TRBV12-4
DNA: TGTGCCAGCAGTTTGGGGGCAGACTATGGCTACACCTTC
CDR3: CASSLGADYGYTF

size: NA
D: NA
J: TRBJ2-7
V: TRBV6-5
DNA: TGTGCCAGCAGCCGGGACACGCCCTACGAGCAGTACTTC
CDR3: CASSRDTPYEQYF

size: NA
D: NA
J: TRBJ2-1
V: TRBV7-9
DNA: TGTGCCAGCAGCGCCCAATCGGGAGTGCGTTACGATGAGCAGTTCTTC
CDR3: CASSAQSGVRYDEQFF

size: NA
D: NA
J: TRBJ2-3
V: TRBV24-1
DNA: TGTGCCACCAGTGAGCCCGCCGGGTCCCAAGCTAACGCAGATACGCAGTATTTT
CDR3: CATSEPAGSQANADTQYF

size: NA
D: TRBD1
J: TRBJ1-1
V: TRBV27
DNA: TGTGCCAGCAGACCTCCGGGACAGGGTGCTGAAGCTTTCTTT
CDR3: CASRPPGQGAEAFF